One sample yielded the 11 T cell receptor beta chains listed below, sequenced in a study of shared clonotypes between healthy human individuals (dated by TCRdb to the early 2020s). For the CD8 naive samples, CD45RO-negative cells were positively selected for CCR7, yielding a CD45RA+CCR7+ population from which TemRA cells were excluded. To prepare the library, the immunoSEQ multiplex PCR assay was applied. Sourced from immuneACCESS, this table was stored by TCRdb with only in-frame sequences that have V and J called. A share of the clones is absent; for the studies checked, an unresolved V gene accounts for under half, and the remainder has no known explanation. The sample data list about 1,800,000 clones, and over 85% of these were observed just once. Of the sample, 1.2% falls within the top ten clones. Sequencing input: naive CD8+ T cells sorted from blood. The cell subset or site label for this specimen denotes: CD45RA+CCR7+. The receptors were sampled from a young man in good health.

This clone appeared a single time. This rearrangement joins TRBV7-9 to TRBJ2-5; D perhaps matches TRBD2 (6 bases). Germline V gives CDR1 SEHNR, CDR2 FQNEAQ (reference sequence). The CDR3 has 15 residues. Trimming stripped 5 bases from V and 3 bases from J, with 16 bases between. The CDR3 here is CASSPTRDEKETQYF. The CDR3 nucleotides read TGTGCCAGCAGCCCGACTAGGGACGAAAAAGAGACCCAGTACTTC.

In regard to this clone: This sample includes further DNA sequences coding for the same CDR3. The chain has TRBV7-9 and TRBJ2-1; the match to TRBD2 covers 8 bases. This CDR3 has 15 residues. Germline loops: CDR1 SEHNR, CDR2 FQNEAQ (reference sequence). V trimming: 6 bases; J trimming: 0 bases; junction bases outside the gene matches: 4. The chain's CDR3 is CASSESGSSYNEQFF. The CDR3 region has the DNA TGTGCCAGCAGTGAGAGCGGGAGCTCCTACAATGAGCAGTTCTTC.

V is TRBV4-1 and J is TRBJ2-7; 10 bases are shared with TRBD1. The J segment lost 3 bases and the V segment lost 0 bases, leaving 5 bases of the junction unmatched. From germline, CDR1 is MGHRA and CDR2 YSYEKL. The CDR3 has 16 residues. The CDR3 loop is CASSQDRTGGGYEQYF. CDR3 nucleotides: TGCGCCAGCAGCCAAGATCGGACAGGGGGGGGCTACGAGCAGTACTTC.

Remarks on this clone: Other DNA sequences in this sample translate to the same CDR3. The chain combines TRBV6-5 with TRBJ2-3; the match to TRBD2 covers 12 bases. The germline V gene has CDR1 MNHEY and CDR2 SVGAGI. Trimming cost V 5 bases and J 6 bases; bases outside gene matches: 3. CDR3 length: 14 amino acids. CDR3 sequence (DNA): TGTGCCAGCAGTCCTAGCGGGGGGGCGGATACGCAGTATTTT. It yields the protein CASSPSGGADTQYF.

The CDR3 region is CASRMWGAGANVLTF. Here the CDR3 DNA reads TGTGCCAGCAGGATGTGGGGGGCTGGGGCCAACGTCCTGACTTTC. The chain uses TRBV5-6 and TRBJ2-6, with D perhaps matching TRBD2 (6 bases). Germline V lookup: CDR1 SGHDT, CDR2 YYEEEE. Between the trimmed V and J ends, which lost 5 bases and 2 bases, there was a span of 11 bases. The CDR3 is 15 amino acids.

This clone was seen a single time. The rearrangement joins TRBV19 to TRBJ2-7; 12 nucleotides align to TRBD2. Trimming removed 9 bases from V and 4 bases from J; junction bases left unmatched: 7. In germline, CDR1 is LNHDA, CDR2 SQIVND (reference sequence). CDR3 size: 14 residues. The CDR3 DNA follows: TGTGCCAGCCAACTAGCGGGGGGCCCTTACGAGCAGTACTTC. Its translation is CASQLAGGPYEQYF.

This sequence joins TRBV5-1 and TRBJ1-1; the D is unclear. The CDR3 spans 15 residues. V was pared by 1 base and J by 0 bases, with 10 bases between. Germline CDR1 reads SGHRS; CDR2 reads YFSETQ. CDR3 DNA sequence: TGCGCCAGCAGCTTGCTTGGCAGCCTGAACACTGAAGCTTTCTTT. Its translation: CASSLLGSLNTEAFF. Full variable domain (outside the CDR3, taken from reference TRBV5-1 and TRBJ1-1): KAGVTQTPRYLIKTRGQQVTLSCSPISGHRSVSWYQQTPGQGLQFLFEYFSETQRNKGNFPGRFSGRQFSNSRSEMNVSTLELGDSALYLCASSLLGSLNTEAFFGQGTRLTVV.

This clone was seen once. The rearrangement uses TRBV5-1 and TRBJ1-2; 8 bases match TRBD1. V gave up 4 bases and J gave up 0 bases; unmatched junction bases: 5. The V gene's germline CDR1 is SGHRS and CDR2 YFSETQ. CDR3 length equals 15 residues. CDR3 nucleotides: TGCGCCAGCAGCCGGGGGACAGGCTCTAACTATGGCTACACCTTC. Amino acids: CASSRGTGSNYGYTF.

V gene TRBV4-3 combines with J gene TRBJ2-1; TRBD2 might be the D (6 bases). V lost 0 bases to trimming and J lost 9 bases, with 9 bases between them. The CDR3 consists of 13 residues. Germline lookup yields CDR1 LGHNA and CDR2 YSLEER. The CDR3, as DNA: TGCGCCAGCAGCCAAGATATTAGCGGTGAGCAGTTCTTC. Translation: CASSQDISGEQFF.

The chain joins TRBV6-6 to TRBJ2-2; tentative D call: TRBD1 (6 bases). V lost 6 bases to trimming and J lost 8 bases, with 10 bases between them. The germline gives CDR1 MNHNY, CDR2 SVGAGI (reference sequence). The CDR3 extends over 12 amino acids. The CDR3 bases are TGTGCCAGCAGACCCAGGGGAGGGGAGCTGTTTTTT. Translation gives CASRPRGGELFF.

The chain joins TRBV4-1 to TRBJ1-2; D is undetermined. V was cut by 4 bases and J by 0 bases, with 12 bases left in between. CDR1 and CDR2 from the germline V gene are MGHRA and YSYEKL. CDR3 length: 15 amino acids. The chain's CDR3 is CASSPDTETNYGYTF. The CDR3 bases are TGCGCCAGCAGCCCCGACACCGAGACTAACTATGGCTACACCTTC.